This T cell receptor beta chain comes out of a study of T cell changes during pregnancy in multiple sclerosis. Produced via immunoSEQ multiplex PCR; TCRdb's table is partial and in-frame only. The sample carries approximately 50,000 clones, less than 95% recorded once. V shed 2 bases, J shed 4 bases, and the junction held 4 bases outside the gene matches. The CDR3 is 15 residues long. Germline loops: CDR1 SGHRS, CDR2 YFSETQ. The TCR originated in a female donor with multiple sclerosis, enrolled in a pregnancy study. The source material was CD4+ T cells from peripheral blood mononuclear cells, sampled in the third trimester of pregnancy. The chain has TRBV5-1 and TRBJ1-2, with 11 bases lining up with TRBD1. This chain's CDR3 is CASSLGQGAIYGYTF. DNA of the CDR3: TGCGCCAGCAGCTTAGGACAGGGGGCGATCTATGGCTACACCTTC. The full variable domain, completed using reference TRBV5-1 and TRBJ1-2, is KAGVTQTPRYLIKTRGQQVTLSCSPISGHRSVSWYQQTPGQGLQFLFEYFSETQRNKGNFPGRFSGRQFSNSRSEMNVSTLELGDSALYLCASSLGQGAIYGYTFGSGTRLTVV.